The following is a T cell receptor beta chain sequence with its context. Sequenced by immunoSEQ multiplex PCR; TCRdb stores in-frame clones only, minus some. Of about 240,000 clones detected, around 87% appear once; the ten largest clones hold around 3%. This specimen belongs to a study of blood T cell repertoires in COVID-19. The junction had 2 bases not matched to a gene; V was cut back by 4 bases and J by 0 bases. Germline-derived CDR1 and CDR2 are MGHRA and YSYEKL. The CDR3 runs 16 residues. Source material: PBMCs or T cells enriched from blood (not recorded which). The sequence was obtained from a woman in her forties with acute COVID-19. The V gene is TRBV4-1, the J gene TRBJ2-2, with TRBD1 matching 10 bases. CDR3 nucleotide sequence: TGCGCCAGCAGCCGAGGACAGGGGGCGAACACCGGGGAGCTGTTTTTT. It specifies CASSRGQGANTGELFF.